What follows is one T cell receptor beta chain and its context. Its antigen is still unknown. This sample was taken from a study of shared clonotypes between healthy human individuals. As for the study in general: Each donor's CD4 naive and CD4 memory cells filled three plates apiece, CD8 naive two, and CD8 memory one.

The protocol was immunoSEQ multiplex PCR, while the TCRdb copy is restricted to in-frame clones and leaves out a portion. The sample carries roughly 1,500,000 clones, 98% to 99% recorded once. Study findings and constraints: Sharing across four donors was highest in naive CD4 (roughly 5%) and lowest in memory CD8 (about 0.4%). There were few donors, and this limited the genetic and exposure-history diversity represented.

Healthy adults negative for HIV, lacking recent acute infections or vaccinations, served as donors. This CDR3 has 15 residues. Germline CDR1 MNHNS, CDR2 SASEGT. V lost 7 bases to trimming and J lost 3 bases, with 19 bases between them. V is TRBV6-1 and J is TRBJ2-7; D not resolved. The TCR comes from a man aged 25-45 years in good health. Sequences were obtained from naive CD4+ T cells sorted from blood. Subset specified: CD45RA+ positively selected. CDR3 loop: CASILNGEGRYEQYF. Here the CDR3 DNA reads TGTGCCAGCATCCTCAATGGGGAAGGGCGCTACGAGCAGTACTTC.